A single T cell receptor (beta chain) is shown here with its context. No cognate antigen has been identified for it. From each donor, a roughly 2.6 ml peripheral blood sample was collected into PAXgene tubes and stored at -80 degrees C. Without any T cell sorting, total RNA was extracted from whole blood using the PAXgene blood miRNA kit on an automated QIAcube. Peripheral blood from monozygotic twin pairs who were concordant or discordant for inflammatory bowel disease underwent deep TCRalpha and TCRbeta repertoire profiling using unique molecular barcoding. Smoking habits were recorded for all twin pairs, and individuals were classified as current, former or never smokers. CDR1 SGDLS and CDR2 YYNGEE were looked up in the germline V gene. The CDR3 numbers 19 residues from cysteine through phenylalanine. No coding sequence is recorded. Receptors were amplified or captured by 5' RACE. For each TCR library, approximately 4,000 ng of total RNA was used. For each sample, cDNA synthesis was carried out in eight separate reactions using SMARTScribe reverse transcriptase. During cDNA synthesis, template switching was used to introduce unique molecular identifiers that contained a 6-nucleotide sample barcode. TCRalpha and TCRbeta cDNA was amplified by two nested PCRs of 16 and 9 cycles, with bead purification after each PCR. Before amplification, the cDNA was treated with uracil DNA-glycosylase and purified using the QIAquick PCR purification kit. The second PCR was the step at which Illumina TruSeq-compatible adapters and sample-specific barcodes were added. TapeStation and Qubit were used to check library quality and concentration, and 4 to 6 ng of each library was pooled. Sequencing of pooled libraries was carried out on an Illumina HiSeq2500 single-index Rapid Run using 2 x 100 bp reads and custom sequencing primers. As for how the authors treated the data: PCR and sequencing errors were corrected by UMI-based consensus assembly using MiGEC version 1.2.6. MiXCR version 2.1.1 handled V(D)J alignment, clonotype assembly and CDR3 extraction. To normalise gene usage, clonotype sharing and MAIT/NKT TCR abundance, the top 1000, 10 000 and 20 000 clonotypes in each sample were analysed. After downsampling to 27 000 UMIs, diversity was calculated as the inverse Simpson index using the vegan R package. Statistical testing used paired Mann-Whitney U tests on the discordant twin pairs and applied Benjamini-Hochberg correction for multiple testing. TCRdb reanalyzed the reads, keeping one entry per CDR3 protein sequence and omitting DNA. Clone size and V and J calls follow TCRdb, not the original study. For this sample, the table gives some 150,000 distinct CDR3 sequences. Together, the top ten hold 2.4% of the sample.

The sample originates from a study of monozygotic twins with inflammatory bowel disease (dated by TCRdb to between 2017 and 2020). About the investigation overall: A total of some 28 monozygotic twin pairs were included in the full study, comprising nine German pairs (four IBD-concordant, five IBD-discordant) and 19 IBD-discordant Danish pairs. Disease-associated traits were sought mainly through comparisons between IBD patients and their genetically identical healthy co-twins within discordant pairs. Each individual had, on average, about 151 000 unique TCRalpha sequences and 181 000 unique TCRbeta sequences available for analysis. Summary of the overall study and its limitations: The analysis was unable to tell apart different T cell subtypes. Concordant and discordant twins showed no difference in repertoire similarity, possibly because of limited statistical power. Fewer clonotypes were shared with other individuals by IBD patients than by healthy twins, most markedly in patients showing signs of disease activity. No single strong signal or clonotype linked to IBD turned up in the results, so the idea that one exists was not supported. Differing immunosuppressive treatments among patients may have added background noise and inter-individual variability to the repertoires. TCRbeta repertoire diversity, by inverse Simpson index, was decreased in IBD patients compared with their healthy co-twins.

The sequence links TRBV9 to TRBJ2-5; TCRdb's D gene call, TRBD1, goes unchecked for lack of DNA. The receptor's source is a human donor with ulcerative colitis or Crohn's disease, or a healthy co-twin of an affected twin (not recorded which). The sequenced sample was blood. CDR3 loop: CASTLGPRDRGLPSETQYF.